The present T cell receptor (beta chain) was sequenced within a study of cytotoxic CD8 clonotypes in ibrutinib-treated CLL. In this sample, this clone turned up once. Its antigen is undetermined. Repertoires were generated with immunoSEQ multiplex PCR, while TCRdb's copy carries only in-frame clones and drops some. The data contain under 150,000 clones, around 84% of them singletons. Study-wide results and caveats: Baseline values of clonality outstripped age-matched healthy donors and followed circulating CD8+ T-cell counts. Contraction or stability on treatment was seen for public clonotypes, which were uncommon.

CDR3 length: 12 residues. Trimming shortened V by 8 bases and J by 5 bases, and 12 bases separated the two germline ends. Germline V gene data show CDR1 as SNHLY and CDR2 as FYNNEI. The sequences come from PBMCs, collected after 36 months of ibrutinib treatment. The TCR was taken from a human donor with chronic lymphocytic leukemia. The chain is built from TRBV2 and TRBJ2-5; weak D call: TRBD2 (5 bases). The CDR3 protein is CASRWESETQYF. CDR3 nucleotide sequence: TGTGCCAGCCGATGGGAGTCGGAGACCCAGTACTTC.